These 27 T cell receptor beta chains were sequenced from one sample in a study of yellow fever vaccine responses in identical twins. TCRdb processed the RT-PCR reads anew with MiXCR; each CDR3 protein has one entry. The sample holds 14,000 or so distinct CDR3 sequences, roughly 84% seen once. The source was T cells from blood (PBMCs), unsorted or a sorted subset (not recorded which), collected before or after yellow fever vaccination (not recorded which). The receptor source for this set is a woman aged 18 to 35 who received the yellow fever vaccine.

The rearrangement joins TRBV11-2 to TRBJ2-2; D is undetermined. In germline, CDR1 is SGHAT, CDR2 FQNNGV. Between the trimmed V and J ends, which lost 2 bases and 13 bases, there was a span of 11 bases. This CDR3 is 12 amino acids long. The CDR3 spells CASSLNRRWLFF. The CDR3, as DNA: TGTGCCAGCAGCTTAAACCGCAGATGGCTGTTTTTT.

This rearrangement joins TRBV3-1 to TRBJ2-1; D gene ambiguous. The V end was cut by 8 bases, the J end by 6 bases, with 14 bases between. The germline CDR1 and CDR2 sequences are LGHDT and YNNKEL (reference sequence). This CDR3 region has 13 residues. CDR3 residues: CASCSIWGNEQFF. The CDR3 DNA follows: TGTGCCAGCTGTTCTATATGGGGCAATGAGCAGTTCTTC.

The gene calls are TRBV20-1 and TRBJ2-1, with 9 bases matching TRBD2. Germline V gives CDR1 DFQATT, CDR2 SNEGSKA (reference sequence). Trimming at V came to 0 bases and at J to 8 bases, leaving 8 bases not matched to a gene. The CDR3 has 15 amino acids. The CDR3 DNA reads as TGCAGTGCTAGAGATTACAAGCGGGGGGCGGATGAGCAGTTCTTC. Amino acids: CSARDYKRGADEQFF.

This chain uses TRBV5-1 with TRBJ2-1; 7 bases are shared with TRBD2. J was trimmed by 1 base and V by 6 bases; bases with no gene match: 7. The CDR3 is 15 residues long. CDR1 is SGHRS and CDR2 is YFSETQ in the germline V gene. The CDR3: CASISGDGSYNEQFF. The CDR3 bases are TGCGCCAGCATAAGCGGGGACGGGTCCTACAATGAGCAGTTCTTC.

The chain has TRBV15 and TRBJ1-2, with 9 bases that match TRBD1. The ends lost 1 base at V and 6 bases at J; junction bases unmatched: 6. This CDR3 comprises 15 residues. Per the germline V gene, CDR1 is LNHNV and CDR2 is YYDKDF (reference sequence). The CDR3 here is CATSRARTGVDGYTF. CDR3 DNA: TGTGCCACCAGCAGAGCTCGGACAGGGGTGGATGGCTACACCTTC.

A few counts support this clonotype. V and J are TRBV20-1 and TRBJ2-5; D gene uncertain. V gave up 7 bases and J gave up 4 bases, with 13 bases separating them. This CDR3 is 12 amino acids long. Per the germline V gene, CDR1 is DFQATT and CDR2 is SNEGSKA (reference sequence). CDR3 in amino acids: CSGNRVVETQYF. CDR3 in DNA: TGCAGTGGGAATCGGGTGGTAGAGACCCAGTACTTC.

The chain joins TRBV18 to TRBJ1-1; 10 positions agree with TRBD1. The germline V gene has CDR1 KGHSH and CDR2 LQKENI. V lost 6 bases, J lost 5 bases, and 3 bases stayed unmatched. This CDR3 comprises 13 residues. CDR3 protein: CASSRTGGTEAFF. The CDR3 nucleotides read TGTGCCAGCTCTCGGACAGGGGGAACTGAAGCTTTCTTT.

V is TRBV18 and J is TRBJ2-7; TRBD2 aligns across 8 bases. This CDR3 is built from 14 residues. The ends lost 4 bases at V and 2 bases at J; junction bases unmatched: 4. In germline, CDR1 is KGHSH, CDR2 LQKENI. In DNA, the CDR3 is TGTGCCAGCTCACTGGGACTAGGGGCCTACGAGCAGTACTTC. Amino acids: CASSLGLGAYEQYF.

The chain employs TRBV18 and TRBJ2-2; D perhaps matches TRBD2 (5 bases). The CDR3 sequence is 17 residues long. The V and J ends lost 6 bases and 2 bases respectively, with 19 bases between them. Germline V gene data show CDR1 as KGHSH and CDR2 as LQKENI. The CDR3 coding sequence is TGTGCCAGCTCGACATACCCCCCAGCGGCTAACACCGGGGAGCTGTTTTTT. Translated, it gives CASSTYPPAANTGELFF.

The chain uses TRBV7-6 and TRBJ2-1; 11 positions match TRBD2. This CDR3 contains 16 residues. Germline V lookup: CDR1 SGHVS, CDR2 FNYEAQ. Trimming took 5 bases from V and 7 from J; bases not matched to a gene: 10. The CDR3 spells CASSLHPSGGQNEQFF. CDR3 nucleotides: TGTGCCAGCAGCCTCCATCCTAGCGGGGGGCAAAATGAGCAGTTCTTC.

This clonotype was observed a single time. This chain connects TRBV2 to TRBJ2-3, with 8 bases matching TRBD2. Germline trimming cut 10 bases from V and 2 bases from J; bases unmatched to any gene: 14. Germline CDR1 is SNHLY and CDR2 is FYNNEI. CDR3 length: 16 residues. The CDR3 bases are TGTGCCACCCTAAGGGGCTCGGGAGGGTTCACAGATACGCAGTATTTT. Encoded protein: CATLRGSGGFTDTQYF.

V and J are TRBV18 and TRBJ2-5, with TRBD1 as a possible D gene (5 bases). Looked up from germline, CDR1 is KGHSH and CDR2 is LQKENI. CDR3 length equals 15 residues. V gave up 1 base and J gave up 5 bases, with 14 bases separating them. The DNA for the CDR3 is TGTGCCAGCTCACCACTGGCGCAGGGCCGGGAGACCCAGTACTTC. Protein product: CASSPLAQGRETQYF.

The chain recombines TRBV12-3 or TRBV12-4 with TRBJ2-1, with 8 bases aligning to TRBD1. Trimming cost V 8 bases and J 3 bases; bases outside gene matches: 9. This CDR3 spans 15 amino acids. The CDR3 bases are TGTGCCAGCCCCGGGTCCGGGACAGGCTACAATGAGCAGTTCTTC. It codes for CASPGSGTGYNEQFF.

V usage is TRBV3-1 and J usage is TRBJ1-3, with unresolved D. CDR1 and CDR2 from the germline V gene are LGHDT and YNNKEL (reference sequence). CDR3 length equals 14 residues. Between the trimmed V and J ends, which lost 1 base and 1 base, there was a span of 5 bases. CDR3 DNA: TGTGCCAGCAGCCAAGCGAGTTCTGGAAACACCATATATTTT. This gives the protein CASSQASSGNTIYF.

The chain has TRBV5-1 and TRBJ1-1; D is unresolved. Trimming removed 4 bases from V and 1 base from J, with 11 bases in between. The germline V gene has CDR1 SGHRS and CDR2 YFSETQ. CDR3 length equals 14 residues. The CDR3 sequence is CASSKGAGNTEAFF. CDR3 sequence (DNA): TGCGCCAGCAGCAAGGGAGCAGGGAACACTGAAGCTTTCTTT.

The chain employs TRBV4-2 and TRBJ1-6, with no clear D. The CDR3 runs to 16 residues. The germline V and J ends were trimmed by 1 base and 7 bases, with 14 bases remaining between them. The V gene's germline CDR1 is LGHNA and CDR2 YNFKEQ. For the CDR3, the DNA is TGTGCCAGCAGCCAAGGTGTAGGCCCCATCAATTCACCCCTCCACTTT. It translates to CASSQGVGPINSPLHF.

The chain has TRBV28 and TRBJ1-2, with D perhaps TRBD1 (6 bases). V lost 6 bases, J lost 2 bases, and 16 bases lay in between. This CDR3 has 15 residues. Per the germline V gene, CDR1 is MDHEN and CDR2 is SYDVKM. DNA for the CDR3: TGTGCCAGCAGCCTCACCCGGGACAAGAACTATGGCTACACCTTC. This gives the protein CASSLTRDKNYGYTF.

The V gene is TRBV18, the J gene TRBJ2-5, with 8 bases lining up with TRBD1. Germline assignment: CDR1 KGHSH and CDR2 LQKENI. The V segment lost 5 bases and the J segment 2 bases; nucleotides outside the gene matches: 7. This CDR3 region has 15 residues. The CDR3 protein is CASSDYRGIQETQYF. CDR3 nucleotides: TGTGCCAGCTCAGACTACAGGGGGATACAAGAGACCCAGTACTTC.

This clonotype was seen a few times. This chain joins TRBV25-1 and TRBJ1-4, with a tentative D call TRBD1 (5 bases). The CDR3 consists of 17 residues. Germline V gives CDR1 MGHDK, CDR2 SYGVNS. Trimming shortened V by 2 bases and J by 4 bases, and 17 bases separated the two germline ends. The CDR3 region is CASSEGFGQRGNEKLFF. CDR3 nucleotide sequence: TGTGCCAGCAGTGAAGGGTTCGGGCAGAGGGGTAATGAAAAACTGTTTTTT.

This CDR3 is CSADTLGQEPYEQYV. The CDR3 coding sequence is TGCAGTGCTGACACCCTGGGACAGGAGCCCTACGAGCAGTACGTC. The chain recombines TRBV20-1 with TRBJ2-7; the match to TRBD1 covers 8 bases. The CDR3 sequence is 15 residues long. The trim removed 5 bases at V and 2 bases at J, leaving 11 bases unmatched. In germline, CDR1 is DFQATT, CDR2 SNEGSKA (reference sequence).

The CDR3 coding sequence is TGTGCCAGCAGCTTGGCTGTGGGGGAAGCTTTCTTT. Protein sequence: CASSLAVGEAFF. This chain joins TRBV5-4 and TRBJ1-1; D ambiguous. The length of the CDR3 is 12 residues. The ends were cut back, 0 bases at V and 8 bases at J, with 8 bases in the middle. In germline, CDR1 is SGHNT, CDR2 YYREEE (reference sequence). Complete variable domain (other parts from reference TRBV5-4 and TRBJ1-1): ETGVTQSPTHLIKTRGQQVTLRCSSQSGHNTVSWYQQALGQGPQFIFQYYREEENGRGNFPPRFSGLQFPNYSSELNVNALELDDSALYLCASSLAVGEAFFGQGTRLTVV.

This chain links TRBV4-2 with TRBJ2-7, with 8 nucleotides matching TRBD1. With 4 bases clipped from V and 3 bases from J, the junction kept 5 bases outside the gene matches. The CDR3 length is 14 residues. Germline V gene sequence: CDR1 LGHNA, CDR2 YNFKEQ. The CDR3 DNA reads as TGTGCCAGCAGCCCAGGGACAGGCAGCTACGAGCAGTACGTC. It specifies CASSPGTGSYEQYV.

The chain combines TRBV5-1 with TRBJ2-7; D uncertain. Per germline, CDR1 SGHRS and CDR2 YFSETQ. With 0 bases removed from V and 1 base from J, the gap between germline ends came to 14 bases. This CDR3 has 16 amino acids. DNA of the CDR3: TGCGCCAGCAGCTTGGTGGCACCTCATCTTTCCTACGAGCAGTACTTC. Protein: CASSLVAPHLSYEQYF.

The CDR3 protein is CASSLTGPPDTQYF. CDR3 in DNA: TGTGCCAGCAGCTTGACAGGGCCCCCAGATACGCAGTATTTT. The J gene is TRBJ2-3, the V gene TRBV11-1; 7 bases match TRBD1. Losses at the gene ends were 3 bases for V and 4 bases for J; bases not matched to a gene: 4. The CDR3 spans 14 residues. Germline V lookup: CDR1 SGHAT, CDR2 FQDESV (reference sequence).

The chain uses TRBV4-1 and TRBJ1-4; TRBD1 agrees at 9 bases. Germline-derived CDR1 and CDR2 are MGHRA and YSYEKL. V was clipped by 4 bases and J by 8 bases; unmatched bases: 11. This CDR3 is built from 16 residues. Here the CDR3 reads CASSPTWGQGDEKLFF. DNA for the CDR3: TGCGCCAGCAGCCCAACATGGGGACAGGGTGACGAAAAACTGTTTTTT.

The chain has TRBV20-1 and TRBJ2-3, with 12 bases fitting TRBD2. V was pared by 3 bases and J by 8 bases, with 9 bases of the junction left unmatched. Per the germline V gene, CDR1 is DFQATT and CDR2 is SNEGSKA (reference sequence). The CDR3 is made up of 15 amino acids. CDR3 residues: CSARGLAGPVGTQYF. The CDR3 DNA reads as TGCAGTGCTAGGGGACTAGCGGGCCCCGTGGGTACGCAGTATTTT.

V gene TRBV18 combines with J gene TRBJ2-7, with D possibly matching TRBD2 (6 bases). The germline CDR1 and CDR2 sequences are KGHSH and LQKENI. The CDR3 contains 14 residues. The V gene lost 1 base and the J gene lost 5 bases, with 12 bases spanning the gap. For the CDR3, the DNA is TGTGCCAGCTCACCACGGGGGGACGCGGACGAGCAGTACTTC. Its protein is CASSPRGDADEQYF.